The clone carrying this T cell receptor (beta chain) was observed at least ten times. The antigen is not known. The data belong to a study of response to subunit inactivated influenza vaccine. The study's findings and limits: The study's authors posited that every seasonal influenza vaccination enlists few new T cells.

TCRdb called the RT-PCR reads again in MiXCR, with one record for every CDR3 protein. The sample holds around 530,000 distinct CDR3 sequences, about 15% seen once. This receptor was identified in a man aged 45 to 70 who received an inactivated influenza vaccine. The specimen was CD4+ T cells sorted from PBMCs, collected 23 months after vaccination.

CDR3 DNA: TGTGCCAGCAGCCCGTCCGGGACTACAACGCAGTATTTT. Translation: CASSPSGTTTQYF. J is TRBJ2-3 and V is TRBV6-2 or TRBV6-3; 7 bases agree with TRBD2. After removal of 6 bases from V and 9 bases from J, the junction contained 9 bases not matched to a gene. Per the germline V gene, CDR1 is MNHEY and CDR2 is SVGEGT. The CDR3 runs 13 residues.